This passage covers 20 T cell receptor beta chains from one sample sequenced in a study of control samples from healthy donors and cancer patients. Data came from immunoSEQ multiplex PCR; TCRdb stores just in-frame clones and leaves some out. Among 100,000 to 150,000 clones, roughly 92% were seen once, and the ten largest hold less than 6%. Source material: blood. These receptors were taken from a man aged 18 to 35 in good health.

The V call is TRBV5-1, the J call TRBJ1-1; unclear D gene. The germline V gene encodes CDR1 SGHRS and CDR2 YFSETQ. Trimming took off 0 bases at V and 2 bases at J, with 11 bases between the two ends. This CDR3 is 15 amino acids long. The CDR3 spells CASSLDKPSNTEAFF. CDR3 sequence (DNA): TGCGCCAGCAGCTTGGACAAACCTTCAAACACTGAAGCTTTCTTT.

The genes are TRBV6-5 and TRBJ2-7, with 11 positions matching TRBD1. V shed 2 bases, J shed 3 bases, and the junction held 0 bases outside the gene matches. Germline lookup yields CDR1 MNHEY and CDR2 SVGAGI. The CDR3 spans 14 residues. CDR3 loop: CASSYGTGGYEQYF. The CDR3 nucleotides read TGTGCCAGCAGTTACGGGACAGGGGGCTACGAGCAGTACTTC.

The chain has TRBV2 and TRBJ2-7, with a possible D match to TRBD1 (5 bases). Trimming took 5 bases from V and 8 from J, leaving 19 bases between them. Per the germline V gene, CDR1 is SNHLY and CDR2 is FYNNEI. This CDR3 comprises 14 residues. Here the CDR3 reads CASSPGIQVVQQYF. CDR3 DNA sequence: TGTGCCAGCAGTCCAGGTATACAGGTCGTCCAGCAGTACTTC.

This clone appeared a single time. This chain's CDR3 is CASSSRTGGTDTEAFF. The DNA of the CDR3 is TGTGCCAGCAGCTCCAGGACAGGGGGCACTGACACTGAAGCTTTCTTT. The rearrangement joins TRBV5-5 to TRBJ1-1, with 11 bases identical to TRBD1. V trimming: 3 bases; J trimming: 3 bases; junction bases outside the gene matches: 7. Germline V gene sequence: CDR1 SGHKS, CDR2 YYEKEE (reference sequence). CDR3 length: 16 residues.

This chain uses TRBV12-5 with TRBJ2-6; D unclear. Trimming took 3 bases from V and 4 from J, leaving 7 bases between them. CDR3 length: 14 amino acids. Germline CDR1 reads LGHNT; CDR2 reads FRNRAP. CDR3 bases: TGTGCTAGTGGTTTTTCAGCCGGGGCCAACGTCCTGACTTTC. The encoded protein is CASGFSAGANVLTF. Filled out from reference TRBV12-5 and TRBJ2-6, the complete variable domain reads DARVTQTPRHKVTEMGQEVTMRCQPILGHNTVFWYRQTMMQGLELLAYFRNRAPLDDSGMPKDRFSAEMPDATLATLKIQPSEPRDSAVYFCASGFSAGANVLTFGAGSRLTVL.

This rearrangement joins TRBV11-2 to TRBJ1-1; D remains ambiguous. Trimming left V 1 base short and J 0 bases short, with 9 bases between. The CDR3 runs 15 residues. CDR1 and CDR2 (germline): SGHAT, FQNNGV. The CDR3 loop is CASSLALGMNTEAFF. Here the CDR3 DNA reads TGTGCCAGCAGCTTAGCTCTTGGGATGAACACTGAAGCTTTCTTT.

As for this clone: Germline and junction disagree at one end, which may indicate a read error. This chain links TRBV7-9 with TRBJ1-2, with TRBD1 identical over 9 bases. The CDR3 is made up of 18 amino acids. The germline gives CDR1 SEHNR, CDR2 FQNEAQ (reference sequence). Here the CDR3 reads CASSLARDRVRANYGYTF. The CDR3 DNA reads TGTGCCAGCAGCCTAGCCCGGGACAGGGTCAGGGCTAACTATGGCTACACCTTC.

This chain uses TRBV19 with TRBJ2-3; the match to TRBD2 covers 7 bases. V lost 10 bases to trimming and J lost 5 bases; unmatched junction nucleotides: 6. Germline loops: CDR1 LNHDA, CDR2 SQIVND (reference sequence). The length of the CDR3 is 12 residues. For the CDR3, the DNA is TGTGCCACCGGAGTAGCGGGAGATACGCAGTATTTT. Translated: CATGVAGDTQYF.

The rearrangement uses TRBV5-1 and TRBJ1-1; weak D call: TRBD1 (6 bases). Between the trimmed V and J ends, which lost 3 bases and 5 bases, there was a span of 14 bases. Germline V gene data show CDR1 as SGHRS and CDR2 as YFSETQ. The CDR3 is 14 residues long. The CDR3 reads CASSSGQMRTEAFF. The CDR3 DNA follows: TGCGCCAGCAGCTCGGGACAAATGAGGACTGAAGCTTTCTTT.

V and J are TRBV5-4 and TRBJ2-5, with a possible D match to TRBD2 (5 bases). The CDR3 is 14 amino acids. Germline V gene sequence: CDR1 SGHNT, CDR2 YYREEE (reference sequence). The germline V and J ends were trimmed by 4 bases and 3 bases, with 13 bases remaining between them. In DNA form, the CDR3 reads TGTGCCAGCAGCGCCCCGGGGATAAAAGAGACCCAGTACTTC. This sequence encodes CASSAPGIKETQYF. Using reference TRBV5-4 and TRBJ2-5 for the parts outside the CDR3, the full variable domain is ETGVTQSPTHLIKTRGQQVTLRCSSQSGHNTVSWYQQALGQGPQFIFQYYREEENGRGNFPPRFSGLQFPNYSSELNVNALELDDSALYLCASSAPGIKETQYFGPGTRLLVL.

The chain is built from TRBV19 and TRBJ1-1; D gene ambiguous. This CDR3 region has 16 residues. V lost 5 bases and J lost 0, with 16 bases in between. From germline, CDR1 is LNHDA and CDR2 SQIVND (reference sequence). The CDR3 DNA sequence: TGTGCCAGTAGTTGGACGGGATTCGGCATGAACACTGAAGCTTTCTTT. It specifies CASSWTGFGMNTEAFF.

This chain joins TRBV7-7 and TRBJ2-5; 9 nucleotides align to TRBD1. CDR3 length: 18 amino acids. From germline, CDR1 is SSHAT and CDR2 FNYEAQ (reference sequence). V shed 2 bases and J 4 bases; nucleotides not matched to a gene: 14. CDR3 loop: CASSLTPPGTGLGETQYF. The CDR3 DNA reads as TGTGCCAGCAGCTTAACCCCCCCCGGGACAGGGTTAGGAGAGACCCAGTACTTC.

The chain recombines TRBV3-1 (or the pseudogene TRBV3-2) with TRBJ2-5; 16 nucleotides match TRBD2. CDR1 LGHDT and CDR2 YNNKEL come from the germline V gene (reference sequence). V shed 6 bases and J 6 bases; nucleotides not matched to a gene: 4. The CDR3 length is 15 residues. The CDR3: CASRPGLAGGKTQYF. CDR3 in DNA: TGTGCCAGCAGACCGGGACTAGCGGGGGGGAAGACCCAGTACTTC.

The rearrangement joins TRBV6-5 to TRBJ1-2; no clear D. Trimming stripped 4 bases from V and 4 bases from J, with 7 bases between. Germline values: CDR1 MNHEY, CDR2 SVGAGI. CDR3 size: 12 residues. CDR3 DNA sequence: TGTGCCAGCAGTTCGAGCCTCTATGGCTACACCTTC. This gives the protein CASSSSLYGYTF.

This chain's CDR3 is CASSLGSGGVYNEQFF. CDR3 sequence (DNA): TGTGCCAGCAGCTTGGGGAGCGGGGGGGTTTACAATGAGCAGTTCTTC. The chain couples TRBV5-4 to TRBJ2-1, with TRBD2 matching over 10 bases. The trim removed 0 bases at V and 4 bases at J, leaving 4 bases unmatched. CDR1 is SGHNT, CDR2 YYREEE, per germline (reference sequence). This CDR3 spans 16 amino acids.

This chain connects TRBV21-1 to TRBJ1-5; the D call TRBD1 from the table was never checked on the DNA. TRBV21-1 constitutes a pseudogene. The CDR3 spans 16 residues. The CDR3 sequence is CASRGLPSRGNQPQHF. CDR3 DNA sequence: TGTGCCAGCAGGGGGCTCCCAAGTCGAGGCAATCAGCCCCAGCATTTT.

This clone was counted a few times. The same CDR3 also results from other DNA sequences found in this sample. The chain combines TRBV5-1 with TRBJ1-2; D gene unclear. The germline V gene has CDR1 SGHRS and CDR2 YFSETQ. CDR3 length equals 12 residues. Trimming left V 2 bases short and J 7 bases short, with 9 bases between. DNA of the CDR3: TGCGCCAGCAGCTTAGACGCAACTGGCTACACCTTC. Protein product: CASSLDATGYTF.

V usage is TRBV11-1 and J usage is TRBJ1-6; 10 bases align to TRBD1. CDR1 SGHAT and CDR2 FQDESV come from the germline V gene (reference sequence). The J segment lost 4 bases and the V segment lost 4 bases, leaving 4 bases of the junction unmatched. The CDR3 covers 16 residues. The CDR3 region is CASSSGQGLYNSPLHF. As DNA, the CDR3 is TGTGCCAGCAGCTCGGGACAGGGGCTATATAATTCACCCCTCCACTTT.

This clone has only one observation. The chain joins TRBV24-1 to TRBJ1-5; D may be TRBD1 (6 bases). In germline, CDR1 is KGHDR, CDR2 SFDVKD. V was shortened by 0 bases and J by 0 bases, with 23 bases between the two germline ends. This CDR3 spans 21 amino acids. CDR3 in amino acids: CATSDLLIGTSKALSNQPQHF. CDR3 DNA sequence: TGTGCCACCAGTGATTTGCTGATCGGGACATCTAAGGCCCTTAGCAATCAGCCCCAGCATTTT.

V gene TRBV21-1 combines with J gene TRBJ1-2; TRBD1, the table's D call, was not compared with the DNA. TRBV21-1 is an annotated pseudogene. The CDR3 covers 15 residues. The chain's CDR3 is CASSKRDRPGLGYTF. CDR3 nucleotides: TGTGCCAGCAGCAAGCGGGACAGACCGGGTCTGGGCTACACCTTC.